This T cell receptor beta chain was identified in a study of technical replicates of blood from a handful of donors. The data were produced by immunoSEQ multiplex PCR, yet TCRdb's version contains in-frame clones alone and is incomplete. The table shows approximately 76,000 clones, with approximately 86% occurring only once. The CDR3 is 15 amino acids. Looked up from germline, CDR1 is PRHDT and CDR2 is FYEKMQ (reference sequence). V shed 0 bases and J 0 bases; nucleotides not matched to a gene: 2. The chain recombines TRBV13 with TRBJ2-7; 7 positions agree with TRBD1. The sequenced sample consisted of PBMCs. This sequence was found in a human donor in good health. Some clones in this sample may be carry-over from other donors' samples. The CDR3, as DNA: TGTGCCAGCAGCTTAGGACAGGGGCCCTCCTACGAGCAGTACTTC. Its protein is CASSLGQGPSYEQYF. Filled out from reference TRBV13 and TRBJ2-7, the complete variable domain reads AAGVIQSPRHLIKEKRETATLKCYPIPRHDTVYWYQQGPGQDPQFLISFYEKMQSDKGSIPDRFSAQQFSDYHSELNMSSLELGDSALYFCASSLGQGPSYEQYFGPGTRLTVT.